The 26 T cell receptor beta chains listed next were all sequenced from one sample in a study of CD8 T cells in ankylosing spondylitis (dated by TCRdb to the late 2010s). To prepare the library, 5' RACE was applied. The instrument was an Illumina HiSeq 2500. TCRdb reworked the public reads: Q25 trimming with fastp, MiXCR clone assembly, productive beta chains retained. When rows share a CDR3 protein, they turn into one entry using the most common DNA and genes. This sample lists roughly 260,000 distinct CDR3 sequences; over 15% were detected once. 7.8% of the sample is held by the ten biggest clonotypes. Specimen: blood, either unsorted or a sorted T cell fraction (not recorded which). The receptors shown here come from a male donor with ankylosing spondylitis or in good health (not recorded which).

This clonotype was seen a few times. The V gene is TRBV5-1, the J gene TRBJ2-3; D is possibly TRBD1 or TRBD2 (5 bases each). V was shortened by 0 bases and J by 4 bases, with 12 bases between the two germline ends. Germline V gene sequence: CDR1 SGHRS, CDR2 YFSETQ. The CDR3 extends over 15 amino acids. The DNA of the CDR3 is TGCGCCAGCAGCTTGGGGCGAGGGGATTCAGATACGCAGTATTTT. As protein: CASSLGRGDSDTQYF.

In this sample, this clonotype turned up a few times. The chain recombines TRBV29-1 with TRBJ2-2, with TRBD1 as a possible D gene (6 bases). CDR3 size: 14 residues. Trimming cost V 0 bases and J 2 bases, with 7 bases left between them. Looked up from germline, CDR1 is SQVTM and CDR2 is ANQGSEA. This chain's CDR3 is CSVEDGGNTGELFF. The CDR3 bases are TGCAGCGTTGAAGATGGGGGCAACACCGGGGAGCTGTTTTTT.

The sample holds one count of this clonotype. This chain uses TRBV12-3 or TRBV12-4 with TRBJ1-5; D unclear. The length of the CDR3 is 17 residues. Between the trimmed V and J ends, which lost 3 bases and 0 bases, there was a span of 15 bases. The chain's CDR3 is CASSLPGRSNSNQPQHF. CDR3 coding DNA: TGTGCCAGCAGTTTGCCCGGACGGTCCAATAGCAATCAGCCCCAGCATTTT.

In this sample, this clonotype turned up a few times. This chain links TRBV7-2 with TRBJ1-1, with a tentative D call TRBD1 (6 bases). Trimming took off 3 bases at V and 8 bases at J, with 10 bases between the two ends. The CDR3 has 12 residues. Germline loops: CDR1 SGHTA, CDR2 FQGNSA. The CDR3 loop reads CASSFADSEAFF. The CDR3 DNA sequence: TGTGCCAGCAGCTTTGCGGACAGCGAAGCTTTCTTT. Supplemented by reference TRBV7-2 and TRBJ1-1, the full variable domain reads GAGVSQSPSNKVTEKGKDVELRCDPISGHTALYWYRQSLGQGLEFLIYFQGNSAPDKSGLPSDRFSAERTGGSVSTLTIQRTQQEDSAVYLCASSFADSEAFFGQGTRLTVV.

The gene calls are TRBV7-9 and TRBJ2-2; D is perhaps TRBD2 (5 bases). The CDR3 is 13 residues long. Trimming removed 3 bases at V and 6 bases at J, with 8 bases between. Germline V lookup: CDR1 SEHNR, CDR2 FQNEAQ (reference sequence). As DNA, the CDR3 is TGTGCCAGCAGCTTGGACTCACCCGGGGAGCTGTTTTTT. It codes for CASSLDSPGELFF. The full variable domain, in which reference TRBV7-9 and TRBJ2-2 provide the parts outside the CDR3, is DTGVSQNPRHKITKRGQNVTFRCDPISEHNRLYWYRQTLGQGPEFLTYFQNEAQLEKSRLLSDRFSAERPKGSFSTLEIQRTEQGDSAMYLCASSLDSPGELFFGEGSRLTVL.

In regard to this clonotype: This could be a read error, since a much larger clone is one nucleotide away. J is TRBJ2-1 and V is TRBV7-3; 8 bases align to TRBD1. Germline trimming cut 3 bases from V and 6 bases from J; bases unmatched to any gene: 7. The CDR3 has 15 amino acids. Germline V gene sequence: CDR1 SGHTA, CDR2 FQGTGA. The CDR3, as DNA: TGTGCCAGCAGCTTTGACAGGGGAAACTGCAATGAGCAGTTCTTC. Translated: CASSFDRGNCNEQFF.

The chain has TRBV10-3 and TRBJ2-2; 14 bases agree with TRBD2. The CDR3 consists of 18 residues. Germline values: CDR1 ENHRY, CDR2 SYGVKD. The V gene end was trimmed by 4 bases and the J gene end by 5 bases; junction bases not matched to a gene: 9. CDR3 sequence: CAISGGTSGSRLTGELFF. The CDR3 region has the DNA TGTGCCATCAGTGGAGGGACTAGCGGGAGTAGGTTGACCGGGGAGCTGTTTTTT.

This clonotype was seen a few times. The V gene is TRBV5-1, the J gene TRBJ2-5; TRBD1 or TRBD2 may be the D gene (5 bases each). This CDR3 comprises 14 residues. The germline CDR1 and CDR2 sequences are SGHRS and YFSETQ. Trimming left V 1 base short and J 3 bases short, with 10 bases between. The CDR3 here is CASSLSGTEETQYF. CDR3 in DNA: TGCGCCAGCAGCTTGTCTGGGACGGAAGAGACCCAGTACTTC.

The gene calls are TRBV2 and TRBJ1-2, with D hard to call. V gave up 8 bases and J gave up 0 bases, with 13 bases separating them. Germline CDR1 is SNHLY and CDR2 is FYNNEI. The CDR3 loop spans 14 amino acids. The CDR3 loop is CASWTDAANYGYTF. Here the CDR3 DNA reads TGTGCCAGCTGGACCGACGCAGCTAACTATGGCTACACCTTC.

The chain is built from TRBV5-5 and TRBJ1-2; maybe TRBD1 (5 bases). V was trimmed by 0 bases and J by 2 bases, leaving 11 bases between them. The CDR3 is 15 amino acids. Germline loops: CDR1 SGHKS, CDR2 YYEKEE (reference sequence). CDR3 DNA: TGTGCCAGCAGCTTGGGGCAGGGAGTGAACTATGGCTACACCTTC. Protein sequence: CASSLGQGVNYGYTF.

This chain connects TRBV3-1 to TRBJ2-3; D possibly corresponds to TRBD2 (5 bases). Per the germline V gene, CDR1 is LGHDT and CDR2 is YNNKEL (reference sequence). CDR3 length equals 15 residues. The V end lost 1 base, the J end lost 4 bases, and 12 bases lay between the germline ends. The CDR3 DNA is TGTGCCAGCAGCCAAGGCTGGGGAGAGGCAGATACGCAGTATTTT. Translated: CASSQGWGEADTQYF.

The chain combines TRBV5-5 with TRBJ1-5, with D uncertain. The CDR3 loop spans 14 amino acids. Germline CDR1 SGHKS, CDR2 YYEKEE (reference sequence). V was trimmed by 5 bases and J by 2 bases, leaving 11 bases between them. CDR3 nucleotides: TGTGCCAGCAGGTCGAGGATCGGCAATCAGCCCCAGCATTTT. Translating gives CASRSRIGNQPQHF.

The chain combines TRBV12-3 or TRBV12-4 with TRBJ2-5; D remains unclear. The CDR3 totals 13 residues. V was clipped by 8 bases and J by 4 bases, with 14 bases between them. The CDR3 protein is CASAFGWGETQYF. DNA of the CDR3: TGTGCCAGCGCCTTTGGATGGGGAGAGACCCAGTACTTC.

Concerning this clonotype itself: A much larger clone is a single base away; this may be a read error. The CDR3 is CASSTNRLRNTEAFF. The CDR3 DNA sequence: TGTGCCAGCAGCACAAACAGGTTACGGAACACTGAAGCTTTCTTT. The chain links TRBV12-3 or TRBV12-4 to TRBJ1-1; the D gene is possibly TRBD1 (5 bases). V gave up 6 bases and J gave up 1 base, with 15 bases separating them. The length of the CDR3 is 15 residues.

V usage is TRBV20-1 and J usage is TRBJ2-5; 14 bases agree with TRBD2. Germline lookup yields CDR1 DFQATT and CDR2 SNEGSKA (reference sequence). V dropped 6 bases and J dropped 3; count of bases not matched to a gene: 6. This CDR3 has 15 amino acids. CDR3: CSASRTSGGKETQYF. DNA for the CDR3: TGCAGTGCCTCAAGGACTAGCGGGGGGAAAGAGACCCAGTACTTC.

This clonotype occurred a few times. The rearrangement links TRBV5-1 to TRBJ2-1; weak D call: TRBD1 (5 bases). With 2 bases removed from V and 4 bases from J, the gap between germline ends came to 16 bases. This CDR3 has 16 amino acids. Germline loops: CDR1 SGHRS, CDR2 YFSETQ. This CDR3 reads CASSLVKQAGYNEQFF. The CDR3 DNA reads TGCGCCAGCAGCTTAGTAAAACAGGCAGGATACAATGAGCAGTTCTTC.

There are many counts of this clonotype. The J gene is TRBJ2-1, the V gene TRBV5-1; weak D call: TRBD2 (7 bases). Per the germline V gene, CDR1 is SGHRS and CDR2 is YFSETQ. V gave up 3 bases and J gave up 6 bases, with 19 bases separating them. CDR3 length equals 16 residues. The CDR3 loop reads CASSSFLWGGGNEQFF. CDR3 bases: TGCGCCAGCAGCTCCTTTTTATGGGGAGGGGGCAATGAGCAGTTCTTC.

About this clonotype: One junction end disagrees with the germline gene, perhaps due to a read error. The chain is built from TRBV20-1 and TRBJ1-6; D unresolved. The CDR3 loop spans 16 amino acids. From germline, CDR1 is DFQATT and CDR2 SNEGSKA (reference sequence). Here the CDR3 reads CSAKGTSEGDYSPLHF. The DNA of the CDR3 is TGCAGTGCTAAGGGTACAAGTGAGGGAGACTATTCCCCCCTCCACTTT.

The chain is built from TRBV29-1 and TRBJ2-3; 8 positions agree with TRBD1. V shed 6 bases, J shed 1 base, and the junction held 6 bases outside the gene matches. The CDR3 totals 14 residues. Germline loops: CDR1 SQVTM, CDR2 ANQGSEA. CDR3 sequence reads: CSVTGQGRTDTQYF. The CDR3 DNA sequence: TGCAGCGTGACCGGACAGGGACGCACAGATACGCAGTATTTT.

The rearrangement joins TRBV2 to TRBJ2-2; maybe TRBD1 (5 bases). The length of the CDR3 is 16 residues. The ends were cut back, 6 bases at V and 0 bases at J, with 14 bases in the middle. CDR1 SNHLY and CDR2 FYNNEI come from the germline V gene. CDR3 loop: CASRPPRQSNTGELFF. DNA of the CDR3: TGTGCCAGCAGGCCCCCGAGACAGTCGAACACCGGGGAGCTGTTTTTT.

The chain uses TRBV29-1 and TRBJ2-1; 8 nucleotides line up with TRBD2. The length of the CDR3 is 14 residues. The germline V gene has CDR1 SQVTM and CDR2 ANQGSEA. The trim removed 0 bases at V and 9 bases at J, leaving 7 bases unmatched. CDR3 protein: CSVEEVAGWFEQFF. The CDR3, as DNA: TGCAGCGTTGAAGAGGTAGCGGGATGGTTTGAGCAGTTCTTC.

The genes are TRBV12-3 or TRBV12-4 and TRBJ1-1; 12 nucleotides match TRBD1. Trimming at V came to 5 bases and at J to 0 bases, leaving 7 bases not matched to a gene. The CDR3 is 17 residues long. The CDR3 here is CASSLGTGGWMNTEAFF. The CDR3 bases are TGTGCCAGCAGTCTCGGGACAGGGGGCTGGATGAACACTGAAGCTTTCTTT.

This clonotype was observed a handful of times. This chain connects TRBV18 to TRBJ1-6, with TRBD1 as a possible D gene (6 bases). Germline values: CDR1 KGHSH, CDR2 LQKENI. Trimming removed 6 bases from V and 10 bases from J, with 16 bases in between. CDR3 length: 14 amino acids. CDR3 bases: TGTGCCAGCTCGTATGGGGGGCTTGAGTCACCCCTCCACTTT. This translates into CASSYGGLESPLHF. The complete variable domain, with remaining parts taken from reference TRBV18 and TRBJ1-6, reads NAGVMQNPRHLVRRRGQEARLRCSPMKGHSHVYWYRQLPEEGLKFMVYLQKENIIDESGMPKERFSAEFPKEGPSILRIQQVVRGDSAAYFCASSYGGLESPLHFGNGTRLTVT.

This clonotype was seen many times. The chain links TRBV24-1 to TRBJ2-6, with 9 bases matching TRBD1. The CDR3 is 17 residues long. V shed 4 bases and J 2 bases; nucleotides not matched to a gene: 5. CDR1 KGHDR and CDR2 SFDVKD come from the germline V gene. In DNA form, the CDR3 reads TGTGCCACCAGTGAGGGACAGGGTACGCCTGGGGCCAACGTCCTGACTTTC. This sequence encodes CATSEGQGTPGANVLTF.

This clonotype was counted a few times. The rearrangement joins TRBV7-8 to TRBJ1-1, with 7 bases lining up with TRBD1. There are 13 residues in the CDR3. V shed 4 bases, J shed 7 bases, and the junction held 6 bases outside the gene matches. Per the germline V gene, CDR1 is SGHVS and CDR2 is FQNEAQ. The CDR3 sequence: CASSSDRAGEAFF. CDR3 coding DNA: TGTGCCAGCAGCTCCGACAGGGCAGGTGAAGCTTTCTTT.

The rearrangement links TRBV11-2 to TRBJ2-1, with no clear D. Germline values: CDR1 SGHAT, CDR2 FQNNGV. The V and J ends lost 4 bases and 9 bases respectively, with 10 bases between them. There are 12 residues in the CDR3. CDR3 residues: CASSWGIGEQFF. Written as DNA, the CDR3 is TGTGCCAGCAGCTGGGGTATTGGTGAGCAGTTCTTC.